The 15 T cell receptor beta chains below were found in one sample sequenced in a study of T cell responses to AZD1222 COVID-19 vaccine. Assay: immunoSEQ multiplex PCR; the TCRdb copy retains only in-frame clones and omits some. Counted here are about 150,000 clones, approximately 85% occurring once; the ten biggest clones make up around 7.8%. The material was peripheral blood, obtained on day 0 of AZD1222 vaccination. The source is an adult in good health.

The CDR3, as DNA: TGCAGTGCTACATCGTACGAGCAGTACTTC. This gives the protein CSATSYEQYF. The chain employs TRBV20-1 and TRBJ2-7; D unresolved. The CDR3 has 10 residues. Looked up from germline, CDR1 is DFQATT and CDR2 is SNEGSKA (reference sequence). V was trimmed by 4 bases and J by 4 bases, leaving 5 bases between them.

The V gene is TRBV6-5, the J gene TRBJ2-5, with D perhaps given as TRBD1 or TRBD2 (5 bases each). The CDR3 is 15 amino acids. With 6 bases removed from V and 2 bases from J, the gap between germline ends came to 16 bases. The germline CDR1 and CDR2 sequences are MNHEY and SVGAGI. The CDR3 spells CASSRGLLLQETQYF. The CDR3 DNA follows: TGTGCCAGCAGCCGGGGCCTTCTTTTACAAGAGACCCAGTACTTC.

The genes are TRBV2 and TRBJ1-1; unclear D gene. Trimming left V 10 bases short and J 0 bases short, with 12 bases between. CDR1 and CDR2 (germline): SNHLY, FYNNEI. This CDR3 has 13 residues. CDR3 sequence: CATNPPLNTEAFF. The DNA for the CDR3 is TGTGCCACCAATCCTCCATTGAACACTGAAGCTTTCTTT.

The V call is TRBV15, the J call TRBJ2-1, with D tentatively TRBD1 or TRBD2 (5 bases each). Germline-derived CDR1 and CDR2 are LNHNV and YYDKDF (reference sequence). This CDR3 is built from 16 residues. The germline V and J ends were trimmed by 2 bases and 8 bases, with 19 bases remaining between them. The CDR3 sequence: CATSRQSPAGGDEQFF. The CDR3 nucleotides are TGTGCCACCAGCAGACAAAGCCCTGCTGGGGGTGATGAGCAGTTCTTC.

CDR3 protein: CASSQISVSYNEQFF. Here the CDR3 DNA reads TGCGCCAGCAGCCAAATTAGCGTGTCCTACAATGAGCAGTTCTTC. V usage is TRBV4-1 and J usage is TRBJ2-1; perhaps TRBD2 as D (5 bases). V was shortened by 2 bases and J by 1 base, with 9 bases between the two germline ends. In germline, CDR1 is MGHRA, CDR2 YSYEKL. The CDR3 is 15 residues long.

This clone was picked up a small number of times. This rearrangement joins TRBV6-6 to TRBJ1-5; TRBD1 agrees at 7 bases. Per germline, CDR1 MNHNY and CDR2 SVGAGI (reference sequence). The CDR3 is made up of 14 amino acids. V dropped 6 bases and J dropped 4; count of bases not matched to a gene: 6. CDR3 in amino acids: CASSPQGQNQPQHF. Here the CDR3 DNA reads TGTGCCAGCAGCCCACAGGGACAGAATCAGCCCCAGCATTTT.

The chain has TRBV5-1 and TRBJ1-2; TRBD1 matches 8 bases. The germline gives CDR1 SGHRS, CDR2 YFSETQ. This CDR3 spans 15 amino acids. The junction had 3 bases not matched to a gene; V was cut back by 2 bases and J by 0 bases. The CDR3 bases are TGCGCCAGCAGCTTTGGACAGGGAGCTAACTATGGCTACACCTTC. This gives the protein CASSFGQGANYGYTF.

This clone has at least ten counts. The chain's CDR3 is CASSLQGIVEAFF. Written as DNA, the CDR3 is TGTGCCAGCAGCCTACAGGGGATTGTTGAAGCTTTCTTT. The gene calls are TRBV3-1 (or the pseudogene TRBV3-2) and TRBJ1-1, with TRBD1 matching over 7 bases. CDR3 length: 13 amino acids. The germline V gene encodes CDR1 LGHDT and CDR2 YNNKEL (reference sequence). Germline trimming cut 4 bases from V and 7 bases from J; bases unmatched to any gene: 6.

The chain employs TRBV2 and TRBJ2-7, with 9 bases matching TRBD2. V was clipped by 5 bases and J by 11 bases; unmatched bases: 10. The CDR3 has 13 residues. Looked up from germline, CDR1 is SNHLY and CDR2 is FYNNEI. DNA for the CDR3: TGTGCCAGCAGTACCGGGACTAGCCCCGCGGAGTACTTC. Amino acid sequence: CASSTGTSPAEYF.

CDR3 sequence (DNA): TGTGCCAGCAGCCAAGTAGGTTCAGGGGGAGCTTTCTTT. It translates to CASSQVGSGGAFF. V usage is TRBV3-1 (or the pseudogene TRBV3-2) and J usage is TRBJ1-1, with TRBD1 identical over 7 bases. With V trimmed by 1 base and J by 10 bases, 6 bases remained unmatched. The CDR3 spans 13 residues. In germline, CDR1 is LGHDT, CDR2 YNNKEL (reference sequence).

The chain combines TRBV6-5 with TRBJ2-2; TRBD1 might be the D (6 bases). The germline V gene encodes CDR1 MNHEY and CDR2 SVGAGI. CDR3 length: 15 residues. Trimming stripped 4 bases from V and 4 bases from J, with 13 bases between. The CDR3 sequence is CASSFTRGSTGELFF. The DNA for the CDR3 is TGTGCCAGCAGTTTCACCAGGGGAAGCACCGGGGAGCTGTTTTTT.

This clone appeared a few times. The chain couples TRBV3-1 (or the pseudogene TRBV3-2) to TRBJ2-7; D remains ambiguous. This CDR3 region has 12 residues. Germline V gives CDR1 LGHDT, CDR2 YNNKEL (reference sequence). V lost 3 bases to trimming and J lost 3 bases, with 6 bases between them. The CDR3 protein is CASSQQHYEQYF. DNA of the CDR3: TGTGCCAGCAGCCAGCAACACTACGAGCAGTACTTC.

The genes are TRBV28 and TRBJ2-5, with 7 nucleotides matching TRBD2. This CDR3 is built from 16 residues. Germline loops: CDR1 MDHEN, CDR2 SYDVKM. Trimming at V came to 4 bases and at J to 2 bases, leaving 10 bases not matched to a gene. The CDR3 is CASSYQGVGGQETQYF. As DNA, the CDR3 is TGTGCCAGCAGTTACCAGGGTGTGGGGGGGCAAGAGACCCAGTACTTC.

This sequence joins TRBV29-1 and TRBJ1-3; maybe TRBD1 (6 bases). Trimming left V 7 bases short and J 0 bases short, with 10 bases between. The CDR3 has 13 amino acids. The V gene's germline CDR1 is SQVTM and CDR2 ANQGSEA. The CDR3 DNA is TGCAGCGGGGGGGCGGCCTCTGGAAACACCATATATTTT. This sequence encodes CSGGAASGNTIYF.

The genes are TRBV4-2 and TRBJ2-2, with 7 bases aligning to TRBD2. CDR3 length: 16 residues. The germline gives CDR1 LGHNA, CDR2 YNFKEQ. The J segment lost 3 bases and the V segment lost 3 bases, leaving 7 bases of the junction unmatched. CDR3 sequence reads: CASSHFAGADTGELFF. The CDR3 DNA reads TGTGCCAGCAGCCATTTTGCGGGAGCAGACACCGGGGAGCTGTTTTTT.